The rows below give T cell receptor beta chains drawn from one sample of a study of technical replicates of blood from a handful of donors. Only in-frame clones appear in the TCRdb table, and some are missing; sequencing was by immunoSEQ multiplex PCR. Of around 80,000 clones listed, around 91% are singletons. The sequenced sample was T cells isolated from PBMCs. The receptors originated from a human donor in good health. Both conserved end residues are part of each CDR3.

v_call cdr3_aa
TRBV15 CATSRELAGDNEQFF
TRBV18 CASSPILAGGNQPQHF
TRBV9 CASSAASGSYEQYF
TRBV11-2 CASSIERREQFF
TRBV5-6 CASSLGQGGIYGYTF
TRBV6-1 CASRRGGPNTGELFF
TRBV4-3 CASSRGGSTNTGELFF
TRBV27 CASRDRQGNTEAFF
TRBV29-1 CSVGGAVSKAFF
TRBV7-2 CASSFTGTSREQYF
TRBV6-5 CASSYSEGRAEAFF
TRBV29-1 CSASGTQHNEQFF
TRBV2 CASSYGGRGGNEKLFF
TRBV19 CASSRGLLAGERGQFF
TRBV10-3 CAIREGDEQYF
TRBV1 CTSSHGLAGDEQYF